This T cell receptor beta chain was sequenced for a study of cytomegalovirus exposure and HLA in healthy donors. Study at large: Approximately 190 million T cells yielded 120 million or so unique TCR beta sequences, as an earlier analysis found.

Germline V gives CDR1 SNHLY, CDR2 FYNNEI. After removal of 6 bases from V and 15 bases from J, the junction contained 13 bases not matched to a gene. The CDR3 spans 13 residues. Regarding this clone: The antigen remains unidentified.

The primer mix had 60 Vbeta and 13 Jbeta primers. Libraries were prepared by immunoSEQ multiplex PCR; TCRdb keeps only in-frame clonotypes and omits some of them. The sample holds some 180,000 clones; about 82% are singletons and the top ten take around 1.6%. Study-wide findings and caveats: A missense variant in DCLRE1C was later tied to TCR beta V- and J-gene trimming. The study put 160 or so TCR beta chains on its list as cytomegalovirus-associated.

This TCR was sampled from a man in his late teens or twenties in good health and CMV-seronegative. The chain recombines TRBV2 with TRBJ1-4; 7 bases map to TRBD1. Material for sequencing was PBMCs. The CDR3 DNA is TGTGCCAGCAGCGGCGGCAGGGGGGAGACCATGTTTTTT. As protein: CASSGGRGETMFF.